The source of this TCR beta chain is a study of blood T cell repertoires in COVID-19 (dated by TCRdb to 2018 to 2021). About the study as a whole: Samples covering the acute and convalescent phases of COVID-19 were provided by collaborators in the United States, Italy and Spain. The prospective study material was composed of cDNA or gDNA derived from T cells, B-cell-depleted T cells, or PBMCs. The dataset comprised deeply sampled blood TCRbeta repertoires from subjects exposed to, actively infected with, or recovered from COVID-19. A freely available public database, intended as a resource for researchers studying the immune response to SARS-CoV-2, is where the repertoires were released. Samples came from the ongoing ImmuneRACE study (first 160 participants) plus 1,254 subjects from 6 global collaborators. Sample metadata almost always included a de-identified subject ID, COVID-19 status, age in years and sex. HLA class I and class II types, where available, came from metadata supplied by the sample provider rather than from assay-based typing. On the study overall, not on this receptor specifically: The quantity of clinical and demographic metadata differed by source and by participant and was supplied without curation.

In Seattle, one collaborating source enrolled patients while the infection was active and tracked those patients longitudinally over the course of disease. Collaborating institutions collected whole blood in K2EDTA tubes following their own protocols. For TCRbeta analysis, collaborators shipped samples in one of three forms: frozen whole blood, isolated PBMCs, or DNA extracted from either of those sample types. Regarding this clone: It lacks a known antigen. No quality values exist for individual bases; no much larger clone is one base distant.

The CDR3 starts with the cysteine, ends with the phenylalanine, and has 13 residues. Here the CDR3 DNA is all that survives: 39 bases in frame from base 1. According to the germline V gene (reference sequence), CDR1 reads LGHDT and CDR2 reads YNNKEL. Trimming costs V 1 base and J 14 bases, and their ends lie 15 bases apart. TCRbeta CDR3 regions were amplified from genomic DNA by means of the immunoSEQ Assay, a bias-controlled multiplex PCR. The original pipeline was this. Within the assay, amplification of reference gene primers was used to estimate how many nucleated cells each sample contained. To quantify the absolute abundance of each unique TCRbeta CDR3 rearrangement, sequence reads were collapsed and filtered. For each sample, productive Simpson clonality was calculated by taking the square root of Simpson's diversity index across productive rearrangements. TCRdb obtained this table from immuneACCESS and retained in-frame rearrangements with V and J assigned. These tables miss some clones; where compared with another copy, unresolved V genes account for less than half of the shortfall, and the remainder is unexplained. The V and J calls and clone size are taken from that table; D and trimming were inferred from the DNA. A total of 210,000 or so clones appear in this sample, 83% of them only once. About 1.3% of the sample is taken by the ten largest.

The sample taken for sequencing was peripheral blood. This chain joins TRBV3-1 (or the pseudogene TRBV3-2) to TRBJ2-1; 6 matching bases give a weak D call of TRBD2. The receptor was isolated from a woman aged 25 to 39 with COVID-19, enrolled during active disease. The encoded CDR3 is CASSQVFSGLKFF. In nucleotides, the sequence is TGTGCCAGCAGCCAAGTGTTTAGCGGTCTCAAGTTCTTC.